This T cell receptor beta chain is from a study of Graves' ophthalmopathy and Graves' hyperthyroidism. Points from the study as a whole: Ophthalmopathy progression was predicted by the model at just over 70% sensitivity and approximately 72% specificity. Blood also contained most of the expanded thyroid clonotypes above 0.001 frequency.

This clonotype was seen repeatedly, ten times or more. The antigen remains undetermined. V lost 1 base to trimming and J lost 0 bases, with 6 bases between them. Germline values: CDR1 LGHNA, CDR2 YSLEER. This CDR3 has 14 residues. The study amplified TCR beta CDR3 regions using RNA transcripts. First-round RT-PCR used HTBI primers; second-round multiplex PCR followed. Each CDR3 protein is one row after TCRdb ran MiXCR on the multiplex PCR reads. The table lists about 370,000 distinct CDR3 sequences, about 16% of them singletons. Ophthalmopathy donors showed moderate-to-severe activity, CAS ≥3, NOSPECS ≥4 and a duration under 3 months. Exclusion criteria comprised other autoimmune diseases, uncontrolled infections, pregnancy or lactation in patients.

Source material: peripheral blood. The genes are TRBV4-3 and TRBJ1-1, with D unresolved. This TCR was recovered from a young woman with Graves' ophthalmopathy. DNA for the CDR3: TGCGCCAGCAGCCAAGGGACGGTGAACACTGAAGCTTTCTTT. Translation: CASSQGTVNTEAFF.